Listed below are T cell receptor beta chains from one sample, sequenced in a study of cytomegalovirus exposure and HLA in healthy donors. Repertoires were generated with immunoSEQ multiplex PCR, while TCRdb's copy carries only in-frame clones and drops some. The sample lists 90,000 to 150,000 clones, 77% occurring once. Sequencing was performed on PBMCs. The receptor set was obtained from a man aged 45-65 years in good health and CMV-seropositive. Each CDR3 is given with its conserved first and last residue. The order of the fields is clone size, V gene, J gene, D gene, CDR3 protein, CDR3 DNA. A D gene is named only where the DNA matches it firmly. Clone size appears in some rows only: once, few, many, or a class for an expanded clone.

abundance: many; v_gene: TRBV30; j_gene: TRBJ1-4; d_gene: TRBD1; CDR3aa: CAWSRTGRNEKLFF; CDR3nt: TGTGCCTGGTCCCGGACAGGGCGAAATGAAAAACTGTTTTTT
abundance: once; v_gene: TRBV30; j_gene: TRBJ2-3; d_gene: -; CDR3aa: CAWRMAVTDTQYF; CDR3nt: TGTGCCTGGAGAATGGCGGTCACAGATACGCAGTATTTT
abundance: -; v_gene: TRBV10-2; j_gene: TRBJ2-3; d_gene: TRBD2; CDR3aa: CASRTLAGSTDTQYF; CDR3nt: TGCGCCAGCAGAACACTAGCGGGCAGCACAGATACGCAGTATTTT
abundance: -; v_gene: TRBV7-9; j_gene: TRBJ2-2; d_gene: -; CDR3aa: CASSSSPAGELFF; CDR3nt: TGTGCCAGCAGCTCAAGCCCTGCCGGGGAGCTGTTTTTT
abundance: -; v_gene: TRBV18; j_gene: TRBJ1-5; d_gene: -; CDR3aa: CASSPVTANQPQHF; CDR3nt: TGTGCCAGCTCACCGGTTACAGCCAATCAGCCCCAGCATTTT
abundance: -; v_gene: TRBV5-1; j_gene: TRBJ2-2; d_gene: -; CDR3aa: CASSLFQGDTGELFF; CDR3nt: TGCGCCAGCAGCTTGTTCCAGGGCGACACCGGGGAGCTGTTTTTT
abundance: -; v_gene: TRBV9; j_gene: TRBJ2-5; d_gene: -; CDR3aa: CASSVDGGAETQYF; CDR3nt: TGTGCCAGCAGCGTAGATGGTGGGGCGGAGACCCAGTACTTC
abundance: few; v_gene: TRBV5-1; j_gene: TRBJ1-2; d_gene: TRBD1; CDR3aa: CASSEMDRVYGYTF; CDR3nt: TGCGCCAGCAGCGAGATGGACAGGGTCTATGGCTACACCTTC
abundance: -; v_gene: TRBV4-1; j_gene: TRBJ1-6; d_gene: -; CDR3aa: CASSQDSDSGSSYNSPLHF; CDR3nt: TGCGCCAGCAGCCAAGATTCGGATTCCGGGAGCTCCTATAATTCACCCCTCCACTTT
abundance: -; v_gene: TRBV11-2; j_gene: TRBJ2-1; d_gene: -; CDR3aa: CASSMVDEQFF; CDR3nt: TGTGCCAGCAGCATGGTAGATGAGCAGTTCTTC
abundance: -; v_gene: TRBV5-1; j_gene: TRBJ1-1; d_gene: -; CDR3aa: CASSLGESYTEAFF; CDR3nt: TGCGCCAGCAGCTTAGGGGAAAGTTACACTGAAGCTTTCTTT
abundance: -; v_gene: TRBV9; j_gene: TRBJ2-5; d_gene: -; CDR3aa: CASSTLGGTEGETQYF; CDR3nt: TGTGCCAGCAGCACCCTAGGAGGGACGGAGGGGGAGACCCAGTACTTC
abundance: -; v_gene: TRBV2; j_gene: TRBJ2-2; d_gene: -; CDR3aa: CASSEGAGWAGELFF; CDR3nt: TGTGCCAGCAGTGAGGGGGCAGGGTGGGCCGGGGAGCTGTTTTTT
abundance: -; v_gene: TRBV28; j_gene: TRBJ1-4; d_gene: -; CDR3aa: CASSFGHERKLFF; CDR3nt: TGTGCCAGCAGTTTCGGACATGAGAGAAAACTGTTTTTT
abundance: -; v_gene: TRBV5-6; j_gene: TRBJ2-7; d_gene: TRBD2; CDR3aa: CASSLLAGVREQYF; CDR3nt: TGTGCCAGCAGCTTGTTGGCGGGGGTGCGGGAGCAGTACTTC
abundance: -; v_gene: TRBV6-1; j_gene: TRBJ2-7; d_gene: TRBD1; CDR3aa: CASSGQRDSSYEQYF; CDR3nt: TGTGCCAGCAGTGGCCAGAGGGACAGCTCCTACGAGCAGTACTTC
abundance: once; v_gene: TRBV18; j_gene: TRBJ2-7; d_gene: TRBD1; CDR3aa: CASSPRTGYEQYF; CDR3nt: TGTGCCAGCTCGCCAAGGACAGGGTACGAGCAGTACTTC
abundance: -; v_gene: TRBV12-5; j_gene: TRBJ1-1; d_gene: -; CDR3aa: CASGSGAMNTEAFF; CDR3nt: TGTGCTAGTGGTTCGGGAGCCATGAACACTGAAGCTTTCTTT
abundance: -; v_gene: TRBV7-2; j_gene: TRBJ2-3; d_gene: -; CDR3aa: CASSSRVGADTQYF; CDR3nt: TGTGCCAGCAGCTCAAGAGTGGGGGCCGATACGCAGTATTTT
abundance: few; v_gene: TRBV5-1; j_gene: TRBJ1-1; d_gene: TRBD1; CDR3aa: CASSSRGQGGDTEAFF; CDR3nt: TGCGCCAGCAGCTCCCGTGGACAGGGAGGGGACACTGAAGCTTTCTTT
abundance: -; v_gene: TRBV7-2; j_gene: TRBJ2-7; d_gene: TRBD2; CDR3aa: CASSLGLAGGSEQYF; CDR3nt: TGTGCCAGCAGCTTAGGACTAGCGGGGGGTAGCGAGCAGTACTTC
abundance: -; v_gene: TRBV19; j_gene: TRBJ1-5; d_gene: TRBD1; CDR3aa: CASRTTGGRNQPQHF; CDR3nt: TGTGCCAGTCGGACCACAGGGGGCCGAAATCAGCCCCAGCATTTT
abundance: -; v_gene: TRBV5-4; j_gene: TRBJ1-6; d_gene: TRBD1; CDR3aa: CASRPDPTGDNSPLHF; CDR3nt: TGTGCCAGCAGACCCGACCCAACAGGGGATAATTCACCCCTCCACTTT
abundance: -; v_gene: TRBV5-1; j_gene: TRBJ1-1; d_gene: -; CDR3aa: CASSLDTGRNTEAFF; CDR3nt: TGCGCCAGCAGCTTGGATACAGGGCGGAACACTGAAGCTTTCTTT
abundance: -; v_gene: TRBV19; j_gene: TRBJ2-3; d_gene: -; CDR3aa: CASTIAEGLTDTQYF; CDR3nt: TGTGCCAGTACCATTGCGGAGGGGTTGACAGATACGCAGTATTTT
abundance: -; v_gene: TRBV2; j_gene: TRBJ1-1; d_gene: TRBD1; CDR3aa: CASSVGQANTEAFF; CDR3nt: TGTGCCAGCAGTGTGGGACAGGCGAACACTGAAGCTTTCTTT
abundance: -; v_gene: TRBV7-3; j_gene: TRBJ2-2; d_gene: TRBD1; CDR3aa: CASSQSTGAGTGELFF; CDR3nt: TGTGCCAGCAGCCAATCGACAGGGGCGGGCACCGGGGAGCTGTTTTTT
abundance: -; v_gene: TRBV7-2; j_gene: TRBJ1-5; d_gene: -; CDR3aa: CASSLVGGSNQPQHF; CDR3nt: TGTGCCAGCAGCTTAGTAGGAGGGAGTAATCAGCCCCAGCATTTT
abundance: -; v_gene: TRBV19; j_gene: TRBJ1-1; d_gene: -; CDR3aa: CASSIGGRAFF; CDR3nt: TGTGCCAGTAGTATAGGAGGGCGAGCTTTCTTT
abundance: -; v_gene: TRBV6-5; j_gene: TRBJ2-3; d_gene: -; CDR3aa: CASSYQGGDTQYF; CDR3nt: TGTGCCAGCAGTTATCAGGGAGGAGATACGCAGTATTTT
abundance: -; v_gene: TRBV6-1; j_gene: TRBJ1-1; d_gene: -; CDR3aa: CASSYGAEAFF; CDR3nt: TGTGCCAGCAGTTATGGGGCAGAAGCTTTCTTT
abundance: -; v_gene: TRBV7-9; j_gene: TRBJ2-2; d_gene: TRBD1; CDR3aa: CASTFGGQGLFF; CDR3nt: TGTGCCAGCACCTTTGGTGGACAGGGGCTGTTTTTT
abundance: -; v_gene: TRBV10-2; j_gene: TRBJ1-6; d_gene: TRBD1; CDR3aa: CASGDQGGRGKNSPLHF; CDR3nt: TGCGCCAGTGGGGATCAGGGGGGCAGGGGAAAAAATTCACCCCTCCACTTT
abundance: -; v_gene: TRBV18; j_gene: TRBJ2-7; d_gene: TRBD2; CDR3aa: CASSPLAGGINEQYF; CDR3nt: TGTGCCAGCTCACCGCTAGCGGGAGGGATCAACGAGCAGTACTTC
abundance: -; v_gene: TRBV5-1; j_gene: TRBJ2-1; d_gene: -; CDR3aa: CASSLGQGYDEQFF; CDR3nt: TGCGCCAGCAGCTTGGGGCAGGGGTACGATGAGCAGTTCTTC
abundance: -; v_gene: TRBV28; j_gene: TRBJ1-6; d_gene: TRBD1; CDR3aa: CAGGSGTGLRIGSPLHF; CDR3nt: TGTGCCGGAGGGTCCGGGACAGGGCTCCGTATAGGCTCACCCCTCCACTTT
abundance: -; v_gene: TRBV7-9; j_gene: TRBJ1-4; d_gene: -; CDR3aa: CASSPRGYPFRLFF; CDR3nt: TGTGCCAGCAGCCCGAGGGGGTACCCTTTCCGACTGTTTTTT
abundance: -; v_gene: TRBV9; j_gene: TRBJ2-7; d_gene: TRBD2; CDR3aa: CASSVEASGVRGEQYF; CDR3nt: TGTGCCAGCAGCGTAGAGGCTAGCGGAGTCCGCGGAGAGCAGTACTTC
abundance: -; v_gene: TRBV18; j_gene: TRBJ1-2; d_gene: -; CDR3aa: CASSPQGHGDKNGYTF; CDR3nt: TGTGCCAGCTCACCACAGGGGCACGGGGACAAAAATGGCTACACCTTC
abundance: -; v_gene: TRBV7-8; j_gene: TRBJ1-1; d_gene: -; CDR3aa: CASSPLDRYPTEAFF; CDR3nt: TGTGCCAGCAGCCCACTGGACAGATATCCCACTGAAGCTTTCTTT
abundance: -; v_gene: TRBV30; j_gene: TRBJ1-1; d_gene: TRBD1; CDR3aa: CAWSRWGQINTEAFF; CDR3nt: TGTGCCTGGAGCCGATGGGGACAGATAAACACTGAAGCTTTCTTT
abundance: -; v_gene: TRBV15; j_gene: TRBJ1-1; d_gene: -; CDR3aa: CATSRDQGAGAEAFF; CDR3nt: TGTGCCACCAGCAGAGATCAAGGGGCGGGAGCTGAAGCTTTCTTT
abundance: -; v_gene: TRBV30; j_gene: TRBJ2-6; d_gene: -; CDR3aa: CAWSQVRPTGANVLTF; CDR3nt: TGTGCCTGGAGTCAAGTGCGGCCAACTGGGGCCAACGTCCTGACTTTC
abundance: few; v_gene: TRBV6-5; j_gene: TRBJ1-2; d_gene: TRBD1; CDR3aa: CASRTPGQYGYTF; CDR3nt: TGTGCCAGCAGAACTCCGGGACAGTATGGCTACACCTTC